This TCR beta chain originates from a study of shared clonotypes between healthy human individuals. TCRdb keeps only in-frame clones here, not all; method: immunoSEQ multiplex PCR. The sample holds about 1 million clones, 75% to 80% seen once. In the case of this clone: Its antigen is not known.

Whole-study findings and limits: Among non-shared clonotypes, generation probabilities were lower than among those shared by all four donors.

The V gene lost 4 bases and the J gene lost 11 bases, with 13 bases spanning the gap. The V gene's germline CDR1 is MDHEN and CDR2 SYDVKM. The length of the CDR3 is 12 residues. Naive CD4+ cells were CD45RA-selected; the remaining cells were memory. The chain couples TRBV28 to TRBJ2-3; D perhaps matches TRBD2 (7 bases). Material: memory CD4+ T cells from PBMCs. The subset: CD45RA-negative fraction. The source of this sequence is a young man in good health. Some clones in this sample may be carry-over from other donors' samples. This CDR3 reads CASSSAGAKQYF. The DNA for the CDR3 is TGTGCCAGCAGTTCCGCGGGGGCCAAGCAGTATTTT. The variable domain in full, with the rest retrieved from reference TRBV28 and TRBJ2-3, is DVKVTQSSRYLVKRTGEKVFLECVQDMDHENMFWYRQDPGLGLRLIYFSYDVKMKEKGDIPEGYSVSREKKERFSLILESASTNQTSMYLCASSSAGAKQYFGPGTRLTVL.